These T cell receptor beta chains were read from a single sample in a study of CXCR3-negative and CXCR3-positive naive CD8 T cells. TCRdb re-called the 5' RACE reads; one entry per CDR3 protein, DNA not given. The sample has approximately 88,000 distinct CDR3 sequences. Sequencing was done on a sample of naive CXCR3+ CD8+ T cells from blood. These receptors were taken from a human donor in good health. Some clones in this sample may be carry-over from other donors' samples. CDR3s include the opening cysteine and the closing phenylalanine or tryptophan.

j_gene: TRBJ2-1; v_gene: TRBV29-1; CDR3aa: CSFCLGTYNEQFF
j_gene: TRBJ2-7; v_gene: TRBV28; CDR3aa: CASSSPPGGSYEQYF
j_gene: TRBJ1-2; v_gene: TRBV9; CDR3aa: CASSSGGIGYTF
j_gene: TRBJ1-1; v_gene: TRBV3-1; CDR3aa: CASSQGTARGTEAFF
j_gene: TRBJ2-3; v_gene: TRBV28; CDR3aa: CASGEDRSTDTQYF
j_gene: TRBJ2-3; v_gene: TRBV7-9; CDR3aa: CASSVQLGETQYF
j_gene: TRBJ2-1; v_gene: TRBV6-2/TRBV6-3; CDR3aa: CASSYQTEVSNEQFF
j_gene: TRBJ1-5; v_gene: TRBV5-1; CDR3aa: CASSSGTASNQPQHF
j_gene: TRBJ1-1; v_gene: TRBV7-6; CDR3aa: CASSCRDSSLNTEAFF
j_gene: TRBJ1-6; v_gene: TRBV13; CDR3aa: CASSALGNSNSPLHF
j_gene: TRBJ1-1; v_gene: TRBV6-5; CDR3aa: CASSYSTGNTEAFF
j_gene: TRBJ2-7; v_gene: TRBV6-2/TRBV6-3; CDR3aa: CASSHLIDGGNEQYF
j_gene: TRBJ2-3; v_gene: TRBV20-1; CDR3aa: CSASSASFGTDTQYF
j_gene: TRBJ2-7; v_gene: TRBV28; CDR3aa: CASSLPPLGYEQYF
j_gene: TRBJ1-5; v_gene: TRBV15; CDR3aa: CATGTDYSNQPQHF
j_gene: TRBJ2-1; v_gene: TRBV25-1; CDR3aa: CASSGGFEQFF
j_gene: TRBJ2-1; v_gene: TRBV7-7; CDR3aa: CASSPIEGDHEQFF
j_gene: TRBJ2-7; v_gene: TRBV29-1; CDR3aa: CSVTGTDRYEQYF
j_gene: TRBJ2-5; v_gene: TRBV25-1; CDR3aa: CASSRDRDIETQYF
j_gene: TRBJ2-7; v_gene: TRBV20-1; CDR3aa: CSASGESYEQYF
j_gene: TRBJ2-2; v_gene: TRBV27; CDR3aa: CASSLQGSGELFF
j_gene: TRBJ1-2; v_gene: TRBV4-1; CDR3aa: CASSQGTPANYGYTF
j_gene: TRBJ2-7; v_gene: TRBV20-1; CDR3aa: CSAEGGILSYEQYF
j_gene: TRBJ1-3; v_gene: TRBV12-3/TRBV12-4; CDR3aa: CASFPRAGTGNTIYF
j_gene: TRBJ2-1; v_gene: TRBV29-1; CDR3aa: CSVVELREQFF